This T cell receptor (beta chain) was profiled in a study of hypomethylating agent response in myelodysplastic syndrome. Study-wide background: With a mean age of about 78 +/- 6.2 years, patients were most commonly cytogenetically diploid.

The CDR3 runs to 13 residues. Per the germline V gene, CDR1 is LNHDA and CDR2 is SQIVND (reference sequence). Deletions cut 7 bases from V and 4 bases from J, with 13 bases between. Each sample had roughly 0.4 ug DNA, as two 200 ng replicates, at survey resolution. This table comes from immunoSEQ multiplex PCR, and its TCRdb copy is limited to in-frame clones, with some not included. In the table there are approximately 6,000 clones, around 90% of which are singletons. Sequences were derived from bone marrow, sampled before or after starting hypomethylating agent treatment for myelodysplastic syndrome (not recorded which). The source is a human donor with myelodysplastic syndrome. The rearrangement joins TRBV19 to TRBJ1-1; D unresolved. CDR3 amino acids: CASTETPSTEAFF. The CDR3 DNA sequence: TGTGCCAGTACGGAGACCCCGAGCACTGAAGCTTTCTTT. The variable domain in full, completed from reference TRBV19 and TRBJ1-1, reads DGGITQSPKYLFRKEGQNVTLSCEQNLNHDAMYWYRQDPGQGLRLIYYSQIVNDFQKGDIAEGYSVSREKKESFPLTVTSAQKNPTAFYLCASTETPSTEAFFGQGTRLTVV.